One sample yielded the 2 T cell receptor beta chains listed below, sequenced in a study of CD8 T cells in ankylosing spondylitis. From the 5' RACE reads, TCRdb called clonotypes with MiXCR, one entry per CDR3 protein. The sample has some 250,000 distinct CDR3 sequences, 24% seen once. Sequencing was done on a sample of blood, either unsorted or a sorted T cell fraction (not recorded which). The receptors were sampled from a male donor with ankylosing spondylitis or in good health (not recorded which).

The chain links TRBV20-1 to TRBJ2-6; 9 positions match TRBD1. V shed 6 bases and J 4 bases; nucleotides not matched to a gene: 10. CDR3 length: 16 amino acids. Germline V gene data show CDR1 as DFQATT and CDR2 as SNEGSKA (reference sequence). CDR3 sequence: CSARDRVLAGANVLTF. For the CDR3, the DNA is TGCAGTGCGCGGGACAGGGTCTTAGCCGGGGCCAACGTCCTGACTTTC.

The rearrangement uses TRBV28 and TRBJ1-1, with 8 bases identical to TRBD1. CDR1 and CDR2 (germline): MDHEN, SYDVKM. The CDR3 has 12 amino acids. V lost 6 bases and J lost 6; bases outside the gene matches: 3. CDR3 protein: CASSGQGSEAFF. CDR3 coding DNA: TGTGCCAGCAGCGGACAGGGCTCTGAAGCTTTCTTT.